The T cell receptor (beta chain) described here comes from a study of blood T cell repertoires in COVID-19. The repertoire was sequenced with immunoSEQ multiplex PCR; TCRdb's copy has only in-frame clones and lacks some. The data show 200,000 or so clones, around 90% seen once. Germline V gene sequence: CDR1 MNHEY, CDR2 SVGAGI. There are 14 residues in the CDR3. Deletions cut 2 bases from V and 0 bases from J, with 7 bases between. Input material: peripheral blood. The TCR sequence derives from a man in his sixties with COVID-19, enrolled during active disease. The chain uses TRBV6-5 and TRBJ2-5; a possible D gene is TRBD2 (6 bases). The DNA of the CDR3 is TGTGCCAGCAGTTACCGGGGGTACCAAGAGACCCAGTACTTC. It codes for CASSYRGYQETQYF.